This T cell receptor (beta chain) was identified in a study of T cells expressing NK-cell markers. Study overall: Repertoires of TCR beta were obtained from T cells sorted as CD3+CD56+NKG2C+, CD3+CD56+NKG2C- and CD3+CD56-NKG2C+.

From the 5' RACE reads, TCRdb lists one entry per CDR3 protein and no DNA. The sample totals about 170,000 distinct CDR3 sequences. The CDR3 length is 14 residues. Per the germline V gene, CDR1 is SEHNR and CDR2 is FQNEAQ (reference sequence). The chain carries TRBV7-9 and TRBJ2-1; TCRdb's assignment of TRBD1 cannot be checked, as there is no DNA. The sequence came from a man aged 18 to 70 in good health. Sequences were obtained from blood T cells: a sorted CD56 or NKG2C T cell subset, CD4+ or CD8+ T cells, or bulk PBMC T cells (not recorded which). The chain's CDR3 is CASSSMHSPTGLFF.